The 20 T cell receptor beta chains given below trace back to one sample, sequenced in a study of blood T cells in healthy people across ages. Primed by a sample-barcoded 5' primer and a J-beta primer mix, a second PCR proceeded for roughly 7 to 11 cycles. MiXCR, applied by TCRdb to the 5' RACE reads, yields one record per CDR3 protein. The sample has about 680,000 distinct CDR3 sequences, around 45% seen once. Sequences were obtained from blood. Receptors originate from a woman in her sixties in good health.

This clonotype has ten or more counts. The chain has TRBV29-1 and TRBJ2-7, with TRBD2 matching 15 bases. Unmatched junction bases numbered 10, after V lost 4 bases and J lost 3 bases. Germline V gene data show CDR1 as SQVTM and CDR2 as ANQGSEA. This CDR3 spans 17 amino acids. The CDR3: CSVVLNPGLAGGYEQYF. CDR3 nucleotide sequence: TGCAGCGTTGTCCTAAACCCGGGACTAGCGGGAGGCTACGAGCAGTACTTC.

The genes are TRBV7-2 and TRBJ2-7; 11 bases fit TRBD2. The J call is doubtful: the DNA matches TRBJ2-5 better. The CDR3 has 16 residues. Germline CDR1 is SGHTA and CDR2 is FQGNSA. CDR3 nucleotide sequence: TGTGCCAGCAGCTTAGCTAGCGGGAGGGCCCTGGAGACCCAGTACTTC. Amino acid sequence: CASSLASGRALETQYF.

This chain uses TRBV12-3 or TRBV12-4 with TRBJ2-4, with 9 positions matching TRBD1. TRBJ2-7 explains the end of the DNA better; the J call may be wrong. The CDR3 sequence is 15 residues long. As DNA, the CDR3 is TGTGCCAGCAGTTTAAGCGGGACAGGGCCCTACGAGCAGTACTTC. Protein product: CASSLSGTGPYEQYF.

The chain joins TRBV19 to TRBJ2-1; D might be TRBD2 (7 bases). From germline, CDR1 is LNHDA and CDR2 SQIVND (reference sequence). The CDR3 loop spans 16 amino acids. Between the trimmed V and J ends, which lost 8 bases and 4 bases, there was a span of 21 bases. CDR3 protein: CASLGRGAVGYNEQFF. The CDR3 DNA reads as TGTGCCAGTTTAGGGAGGGGGGCGGTAGGTTACAATGAGCAGTTCTTC.

With regard to this clonotype: At one end the junction does not follow the germline gene, possibly because of a read error. V usage is TRBV7-2 and J usage is TRBJ2-7, with D tentatively TRBD1 or TRBD2 (5 bases each). This CDR3 spans 15 amino acids. Germline V gives CDR1 SGHTA, CDR2 FQGNSA. CDR3 loop: CASSPGARATYEQYF. The DNA of the CDR3 is TGTGCTAGCAGCCCCGGGGCCAGGGCGACCTACGAGCAGTACTTC.

This clonotype was found a few times. This CDR3 is CASVGETQYF. The CDR3 region has the DNA TGTGCCAGCGTCGGGGAGACCCAGTACTTC. The genes are TRBV7-8 and TRBJ2-5, with D unclear. CDR1 is SGHVS and CDR2 is FQNEAQ in the germline V gene. Trimming cost V 8 bases and J 5 bases, with 6 bases left between them. The CDR3 is 10 residues long.

This clonotype came up a few times. The genes are TRBV7-2 and TRBJ2-6; 7 nucleotides align to TRBD1. Looked up from germline, CDR1 is SGHTA and CDR2 is FQGNSA. The CDR3 sequence is 16 residues long. The junction had 5 bases not matched to a gene; V was cut back by 3 bases and J by 3 bases. The CDR3 region has the DNA TGTGCCAGCAGCTTTAGGACAGGCGGTGGGGCCAACGTCCTGACTTTC. It translates to CASSFRTGGGANVLTF.

This chain uses TRBV5-6 with TRBJ2-1; D tentatively fits TRBD1 or TRBD2 (6 bases each). CDR3 length equals 14 residues. The germline V gene encodes CDR1 SGHDT and CDR2 YYEEEE. Between the trimmed V and J ends, which lost 3 bases and 5 bases, there was a span of 12 bases. In DNA form, the CDR3 reads TGTGCCAGCAGCTGGGGGGCCGGGGACAATGAGCAGTTCTTC. Amino acid sequence: CASSWGAGDNEQFF.

The chain joins TRBV7-9 to TRBJ2-5; D possibly corresponds to TRBD1 (6 bases). CDR3 size: 14 residues. V was clipped by 5 bases and J by 0 bases, with 10 bases between them. Germline V gene sequence: CDR1 SEHNR, CDR2 FQNEAQ (reference sequence). The CDR3: CASSVGQNQETQYF. CDR3 DNA: TGTGCCAGCAGCGTAGGACAGAACCAAGAGACCCAGTACTTC.

V is TRBV27 and J is TRBJ2-5, with D perhaps given as TRBD1 or TRBD2 (6 bases each). CDR1 and CDR2 from the germline V gene are MNHEY and SMNVEV (reference sequence). Trimming pared 3 bases from V and 5 bases from J, leaving 13 bases between. The CDR3 covers 14 residues. CDR3 bases: TGTGCCAGCAGTTTGGAGAGGGGGAGGGAGACCCAGTACTTC. Translated, it gives CASSLERGRETQYF.

This clonotype is a singleton in its sample. J is TRBJ2-1 and V is TRBV6-5, with 15 bases fitting TRBD2. CDR3 size: 16 residues. Germline loops: CDR1 MNHEY, CDR2 SVGAGI. The J segment lost 7 bases and the V segment lost 6 bases, leaving 7 bases of the junction unmatched. The CDR3 region is CASSRLGLAGGNEQFF. DNA for the CDR3: TGTGCCAGCAGCCGACTGGGACTAGCGGGGGGTAATGAGCAGTTCTTC.

This clonotype has only a few counts. The rearrangement joins TRBV30 to TRBJ2-5; the match to TRBD2 covers 10 bases. The V gene end was trimmed by 5 bases and the J gene end by 2 bases; junction bases not matched to a gene: 8. CDR1 is GTSNPN and CDR2 is SVGIG in the germline V gene (reference sequence). CDR3 length equals 15 residues. The CDR3 here is CAWDRTSGSQETQYF. As DNA, the CDR3 is TGTGCCTGGGACCGGACTAGCGGAAGTCAAGAGACCCAGTACTTC.

The chain is built from TRBV6-1 and TRBJ1-1; weak D call: TRBD1 (6 bases). Germline V gene sequence: CDR1 MNHNS, CDR2 SASEGT. This CDR3 comprises 17 residues. With 1 base removed from V and 0 bases from J, the gap between germline ends came to 15 bases. The CDR3 nucleotides are TGTGCCAGCAGTGAAGAAAAAAGGGGGGAACTGAACACTGAAGCTTTCTTT. Its translation: CASSEEKRGELNTEAFF.

This chain joins TRBV20-1 and TRBJ2-1, with D unresolved. Germline V gene data show CDR1 as DFQATT and CDR2 as SNEGSKA (reference sequence). The CDR3 contains 16 residues. V was shortened by 0 bases and J by 10 bases, with 22 bases between the two germline ends. The CDR3 loop reads CSARDRKQASSYEQFF. The CDR3 nucleotides are TGCAGTGCTAGAGATCGAAAACAAGCCTCCTCCTACGAGCAGTTCTTC.

The chain couples TRBV4-2 to TRBJ2-7, with D maybe TRBD2 (6 bases). The V end lost 5 bases, the J end lost 0 bases, and 14 bases lay between the germline ends. CDR1 is LGHNA, CDR2 YNFKEQ, per germline. This CDR3 contains 15 residues. The CDR3 DNA follows: TGTGCCAGCAGCTTACGACTAGGGAGCTCCTACGAGCAGTACTTC. Protein sequence: CASSLRLGSSYEQYF.

The CDR3 loop is CAWSTHTGRNTEAFF. The CDR3 nucleotides read TGTGCCTGGAGTACCCACACAGGACGGAACACTGAAGCTTTCTTT. The gene calls are TRBV30 and TRBJ1-1, with a tentative D call TRBD1 (5 bases). Germline V gene lookup returns CDR1 GTSNPN and CDR2 SVGIG (reference sequence). The CDR3 spans 15 residues. V lost 2 bases to trimming and J lost 1 base, with 14 bases between them.

The chain links TRBV20-1 to TRBJ2-7; weak D call: TRBD1 (6 bases). The V gene's germline CDR1 is DFQATT and CDR2 SNEGSKA (reference sequence). This CDR3 is built from 15 residues. V lost 3 bases, J lost 2 bases, and 17 bases lay in between. CDR3 DNA sequence: TGCAGTGCTAGTCTCCCGGGACACCGGACCTACGAGCAGTACTTC. Translated: CSASLPGHRTYEQYF.

The chain has TRBV20-1 and TRBJ2-7; 11 bases map to TRBD2. CDR3 length: 16 residues. Germline CDR1 reads DFQATT; CDR2 reads SNEGSKA (reference sequence). The V gene end was trimmed by 5 bases and the J gene end by 3 bases; junction bases not matched to a gene: 12. CDR3 amino acids: CSAEESGTSGIYEQYF. The CDR3 DNA reads as TGCAGTGCTGAAGAATCAGGGACTAGCGGAATCTACGAGCAGTACTTC.

V gene TRBV24-1 combines with J gene TRBJ1-4; D perhaps matches TRBD1 (5 bases). V lost 2 bases, J lost 8 bases, and 14 bases lay in between. Germline V gene lookup returns CDR1 KGHDR and CDR2 SFDVKD. This CDR3 has 15 residues. CDR3 amino acids: CATSDSGGSGEKLFF. The CDR3 nucleotides are TGTGCCACCAGTGATTCGGGGGGAAGCGGCGAAAAACTGTTTTTT.

V is TRBV20-1 and J is TRBJ1-5; D not resolved. V shed 3 bases and J shed 0 bases, with 3 bases lying between them. Germline values: CDR1 DFQATT, CDR2 SNEGSKA (reference sequence). CDR3 size: 12 residues. CDR3 coding DNA: TGCAGTGCTAGCCATAGCAATCAGCCCCAGCATTTT. Translated, it gives CSASHSNQPQHF.